This TCR beta chain emerged from a study of T cell responses to AZD1222 COVID-19 vaccine. Study-wide results and limits: Reports indicate that nearly half of spike-specific TCRs are directed at unmutated variant regions. The study identified only 6 or 7 AZD1222 recipients as seropositive at baseline. The donor group comprised mostly white British people and more females; the analysis possibly underestimated clonal diversity.

As to this clone: The antigen is unknown.

Profiling relied on immunoSEQ multiplex PCR, and the TCRdb table lists in-frame clones only, not all of them. The data hold around 160,000 clones, with approximately 94% observed a single time. Analysis merged second doses at about 4 or about 12 weeks. The germline CDR1 and CDR2 sequences are GTSNPN and SVGIG (reference sequence). The CDR3 is 14 amino acids. V gave up 3 bases and J gave up 0 bases, with 11 bases separating them. The sample consisted of peripheral blood, taken 28 days after the second AZD1222 dose. This sequence originates from an adult who received the AZD1222 COVID-19 vaccine. V usage is TRBV30 and J usage is TRBJ1-1, with unresolved D. CDR3 nucleotides: TGTGCCTGGAGCAAATCCTGGGTGAACACTGAAGCTTTCTTT. Translated, it gives CAWSKSWVNTEAFF.